This T cell receptor beta chain comes out of a study of T cells in Graves' hyperthyroidism and ophthalmopathy. General study points: Within blood appeared most thyroid clonotypes that had expanded above 0.001. Ophthalmopathy could be told apart from stable hyperthyroidism with a 13 V-J model.

Newly diagnosed hyperthyroidism, duration under 2 months, in patients aged 18 to 65. Thyroid ultrasound, orbital computed tomography, clinical symptoms, and serum thyroxine and TRAb underpinned diagnoses. Regarding this clonotype: The antigen remains unidentified.

The CDR3 is 11 residues long. V lost 6 bases and J 12 bases, leaving 14 bases between the germline ends. Amplification of TCR beta CDR3 regions was performed using RNA transcripts as template. With the HTBI primer set, the TCR CDR3 went through a first round of RT-PCR. TCRdb passed the multiplex PCR reads through MiXCR, listing each CDR3 protein once. The sample contains some 600,000 distinct CDR3 sequences, approximately 44% of which appear only once. The TCR sequence derives from a woman in her late teens or twenties with Graves' hyperthyroidism. The V and J genes are TRBV12-3 or TRBV12-4 and TRBJ1-2; the D gene is possibly TRBD1 (6 bases). The specimen sequenced was peripheral blood or thyroid tissue (not recorded which). The CDR3 is CASSLGTSNTF. The CDR3 nucleotides read TGTGCCAGCAGCTTGGGGACATCGAACACCTTC.